This record concerns one TCR beta chain sequence. This clonotype was picked up many times. Its antigen is unknown. No much larger clonotype is one base removed from it; base qualities were not supplied. This specimen comes from a study of human T cells and chemical hapten exposure (dated by TCRdb to 2020 to 2023). Context from the whole study: For sensitization, 2% DPC in acetone was applied to a roughly 2 cm by roughly 2 cm area of upper inner arm skin. This study followed changes in the peripheral blood TCR repertoire in vivo during primary and secondary sensitization of alopecia patients to the hapten diphenylcyclopropenone (DPC). Libraries were pooled for sequencing, and variation in per-sample TCR yields was attributed mainly to small differences in library volumes within the pool. Twenty-nine alopecia patients provided blood for TCR sequencing at one to four time points (pre-sensitization, 2, 6 and 24 weeks). Blood samples were taken from patients before sensitization (week 0) and at 2, 6 and about 24 weeks after DPC sensitization. Alopecia areata with under or over 50% scalp involvement, alopecia totalis and alopecia universalis were represented in the patient cohort, which was mostly female. Patients additionally received weekly therapeutic DPC doses to the scalp throughout the approximately 25-week study period. Patch tests used Finn chambers with 0.01% DPC on the upper back, scored after 6 days by International Contact Dermatitis Research Group standards.

Here is what the overall study found, with its caveats: The number of PT1 expanded TCRs positively correlated with patch test score, significant at thresholds 8, 16 and 32 but not 4. The number of TCRs above 1 in 1000 frequency did not change with DPC sensitization; there was no evidence of global repertoire structure alterations. Because every patient had alopecia, a presumed autoimmune disease, the patients' immune response might differ from that of healthy individuals. After repeated subsampling, the strength of the expansion versus patch-test correlation and the threshold at which it became significant changed. Significantly more large CDR3 similarity clusters were formed by expanded TCRs than by pre-sensitization or healthy control sets, consistent with antigen-driven responses.

Library preparation employed RACE. Sequencing used a NextSeq 500. Library preparation attached unique molecular identifiers to individual cDNA molecules for quantitative, reproducible TCR counting. From each blood RNA sample, both TCR alpha and TCR beta chains were sequenced. Processing in the source paper ran as follows. Samples had a median of around 92,000 TCRs, with a range from roughly 20,000 to 690,600. The Decombinator software suite was used to annotate the V, J and CDR3 of the TCR reads. For PS versus PT1 abundance plots, all samples were subsampled to the same number of TCRs (28,000). TCRs were defined as expanded if absent before sensitization and observed at least eight times at the 2-week time point. The raw public reads went through TCRdb reprocessing: fastp at Q25, MiXCR clone calling, in-frame beta chains kept. Under each unique CDR3 protein, matching rows form one entry showing the most common genes and DNA. The authors' filters were not applied to this entry. The table for this sample lists approximately 340,000 distinct CDR3 sequences; around 7% of them were counted only once. The ten largest clones represent roughly 7.9% of the sample.

The intended sense of this specimen's time point label: patch test 1, 2 weeks after DPC sensitization. Sample treatment or condition, as interpreted from the label and publication: therapeutic diphenylcyclopropenone sensitization with weekly scalp DPC. Blood at each patch-test visit was drawn before the patch test was applied. Patients were eligible if aged 18 to 70, diagnosed with alopecia and judged suitable for DPC therapy, and pregnant patients were excluded. Total RNA was extracted from unfractionated whole blood collected in Tempus Blood RNA tubes. Reading from cysteine to phenylalanine, the CDR3 counts 12 amino acids. The sequence is cut down to CDR3 DNA, 36 bases in frame from base 1. CDR1 SGHVS and CDR2 FNYEAQ are derived from the germline V gene. After removal of 5 bases from V and 5 bases from J, the junction retains 1 base not matched to a gene.

The chain employs TRBV7-6 and TRBJ2-3; a stretch of 7 junction bases matches TRBD1. The sequence derives from a woman between 18 and 29 years old with alopecia areata. Some clones in this sample may be carry-over from other donors' samples. This sample comprised whole blood, obtained in connection with sensitization to the hapten diphenylcyclopropenone (DPC). The nucleotide sequence is given as TGTGCCAGCAGCCGGGACAGAGATACGCAGTATTTT. Protein translation: CASSRDRDTQYF.